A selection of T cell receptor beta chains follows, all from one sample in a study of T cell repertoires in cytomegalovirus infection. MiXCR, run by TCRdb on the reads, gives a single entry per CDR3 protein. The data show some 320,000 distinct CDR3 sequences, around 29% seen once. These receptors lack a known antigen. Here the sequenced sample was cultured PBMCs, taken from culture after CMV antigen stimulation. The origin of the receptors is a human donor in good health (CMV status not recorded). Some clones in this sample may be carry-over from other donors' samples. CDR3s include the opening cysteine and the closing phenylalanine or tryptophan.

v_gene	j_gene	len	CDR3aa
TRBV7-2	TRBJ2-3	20	CASSPDGRPYGHKRTDTQYF
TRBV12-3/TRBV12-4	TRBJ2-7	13	CASSLVGSYEQYF
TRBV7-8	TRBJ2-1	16	CASSLARLAGYNEQFF
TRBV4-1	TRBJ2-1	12	CASSPPLEREIF
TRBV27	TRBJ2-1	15	CASSHGDSSYNEQFF
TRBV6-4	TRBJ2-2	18	CASSDSPSGAADTGELFF
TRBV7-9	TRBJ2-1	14	CASSPDTRRNEQFF
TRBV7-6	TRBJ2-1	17	CASSFARVAGDYNEQFF
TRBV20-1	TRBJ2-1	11	CSARAYNEQFF
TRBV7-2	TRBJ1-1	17	CASSPGETPIMNTEAFF
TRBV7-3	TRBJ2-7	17	CASSLHLPDETLYEQYF